These T cell receptor beta chains were read from a single sample in a study of immune evolution from preneoplasia to lung adenocarcinoma. Sequencing used immunoSEQ multiplex PCR; TCRdb keeps in-frame clones, though not all of them. The table shows 15,000 to 20,000 clones, with 86% occurring only once. The sample was FFPE invasive lung adenocarcinoma tissue. These receptors all come from a person aged 65-85 years with invasive lung adenocarcinoma. CDR3s include the opening cysteine and the closing phenylalanine or tryptophan. The D gene is left open where the match is weak. A row's size may be missing; if present it is once, few, many or a size class.

J gene,V gene,clone size,D gene,CDR3 protein,CDR3 DNA
TRBJ2-2,TRBV30,.,TRBD2,CAWSDISLAGGQSMVTGELFF,TGTGCCTGGAGTGATATCTCCCTAGCGGGAGGTCAAAGCATGGTCACCGGGGAGCTGTTTTTT
TRBJ2-5,TRBV30,.,.,CAWRADQETQYF,TGTGCCTGGAGGGCCGACCAAGAGACCCAGTACTTC
TRBJ1-2,TRBV19,medium-sized,.,CASSDAGTTSGYTF,TGTGCCAGTAGTGATGCCGGGACAACTTCTGGCTACACCTTC
TRBJ2-1,TRBV6-4,.,.,CASSDPVIKRVPGDNEQFF,TGTGCCAGCAGTGACCCCGTGATTAAGCGGGTCCCTGGGGACAATGAGCAGTTCTTC
TRBJ2-7,TRBV2,.,.,CASDRQYEQYF,TGTGCCAGCGACAGACAATACGAGCAGTACTTC
TRBJ2-2,TRBV7-9,once,.,CASSLAATHGELFF,TGTGCCAGCAGCTTAGCAGCCACCCACGGGGAGCTGTTTTTT
TRBJ2-5,TRBV27,.,.,CANSRGRYQETQYF,TGTGCCAACTCCCGGGGACGGTACCAAGAGACCCAGTACTTC
TRBJ1-4,TRBV27,once,.,CASTRWATSNEKLFF,TGTGCCAGCACCCGGTGGGCTACTTCTAATGAAAAACTGTTTTTT
TRBJ1-2,TRBV28,.,TRBD1,CASSPLGQANYGYTF,TGTGCCAGCAGTCCCTTGGGACAGGCTAACTATGGCTACACCTTC
TRBJ2-3,TRBV11-3,.,.,CASSLVSPLVRVTDTQYF,TGTGCCAGCAGCTTAGTATCCCCCCTAGTGCGGGTTACAGATACGCAGTATTTT
TRBJ1-3,TRBV28,.,.,CASSFRVGSSGNTIYF,TGTGCCAGCAGTTTTAGGGTAGGGAGCTCTGGAAACACCATATATTTT
TRBJ2-2,TRBV10-2,.,TRBD2,CASSGTSTGELFF,TGCGCCAGCAGTGGGACTAGCACCGGGGAGCTGTTTTTT
TRBJ1-5,TRBV6-1,.,.,CASSVTESQTQPQHF,TGTGCCAGCAGTGTAACAGAATCCCAGACCCAGCCCCAGCATTTT
TRBJ1-5,TRBV20-1,.,.,CSARRDQPQHF,TGCAGTGCTAGAAGAGATCAGCCCCAGCATTTT
TRBJ1-2,TRBV29-1,.,TRBD1,CSVEQGARGYTF,TGCAGCGTCGAACAGGGGGCGCGAGGCTACACCTTC
TRBJ2-5,TRBV7-2,.,TRBD2,CASSLTGTRETQYF,TGTGCCAGCAGCTTAACCGGGACTAGGGAGACCCAGTACTTC
TRBJ2-7,TRBV6-5,.,TRBD1,CASTNFRGRYEQYF,TGTGCCAGCACCAATTTCAGGGGGCGGTACGAGCAGTACTTC